This T cell receptor (beta chain) was identified during a study of blood T cells in healthy people across ages. Study-wide points: Higher diversity, along with more naive CD4+ cells, distinguished long-lived donors from aged donors. Age advanced and TCR beta diversity per million T cells fell, roughly linearly.

Each sample used at least 6 million PBMCs. The CDR3 runs to 13 residues. Germline assignment: CDR1 MNHEY and CDR2 SMNVEV (reference sequence). To note about this clonotype: Its antigen is as yet unknown. The junction departs from the called germline gene at one end, perhaps through a read error.

A second PCR, run for roughly 7 to 11 cycles, used a sample-barcoded 5' primer plus a J-beta primer mix. TCRdb reprocessed the 5' RACE reads with MiXCR, giving one entry per CDR3 protein. This sample has around 1.5 million distinct CDR3 sequences, with roughly a third found just once. The chain recombines TRBV27 with TRBJ2-2; D assignment may be TRBD1 or TRBD2 (5 bases each). Material for sequencing was blood. The TCR comes from a woman younger than 45 in good health. The CDR3 loop reads CASRAQGSGVLFF. In nucleotides, the CDR3 is TGTGCCAGCAGAGCTCAGGGCTCCGGGGTGCTGTTTTTT.